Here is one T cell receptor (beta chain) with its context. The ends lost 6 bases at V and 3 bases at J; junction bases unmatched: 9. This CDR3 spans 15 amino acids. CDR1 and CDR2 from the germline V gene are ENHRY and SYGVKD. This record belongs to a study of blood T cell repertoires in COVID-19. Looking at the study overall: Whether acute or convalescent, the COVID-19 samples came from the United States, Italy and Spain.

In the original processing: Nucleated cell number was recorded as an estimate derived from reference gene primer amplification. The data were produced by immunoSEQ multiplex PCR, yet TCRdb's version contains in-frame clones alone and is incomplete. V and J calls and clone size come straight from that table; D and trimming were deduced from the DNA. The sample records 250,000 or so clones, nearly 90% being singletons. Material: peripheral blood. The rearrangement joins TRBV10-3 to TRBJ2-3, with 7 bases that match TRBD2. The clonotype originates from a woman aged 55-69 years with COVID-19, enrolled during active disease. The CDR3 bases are TGTGCCATCAGATCCCTGGGGGAGGGTACAGATACGCAGTATTTT. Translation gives CAIRSLGEGTDTQYF.